A single sample is the source of the 22 T cell receptor beta chains below, sequenced in a study of T cells in Graves' hyperthyroidism and ophthalmopathy. TCR beta CDR3 regions were amplified from RNA. HTBI primers were employed in a first-round RT-PCR of the TCR CDR3. MiXCR, applied by TCRdb to the multiplex PCR reads, yields one record per CDR3 protein. Of hundreds of thousands of distinct CDR3 sequences in the sample, 15% to 19% are singletons; the top ten hold roughly 13%. Material: blood. Receptors originate from a woman between 18 and 29 years old with Graves' hyperthyroidism.

Note on this clonotype: A much larger clonotype is one base distant, so this may be a read error. The chain carries TRBV10-3 and TRBJ2-7; the D gene is possibly TRBD1 (5 bases). The DNA end is more similar to TRBJ2-1, so the J call may be wrong. Germline lookup yields CDR1 ENHRY and CDR2 SYGVKD. This CDR3 contains 14 residues. CDR3 protein: CAISESTGIYEQFF. The CDR3 nucleotides are TGTGCCATCAGTGAGTCAACAGGTATCTACGAGCAGTTCTTC.

V is TRBV6-5 and J is TRBJ2-1, with 8 bases that match TRBD1. The germline gives CDR1 MNHEY, CDR2 SVGAGI. The CDR3 runs 16 residues. V shed 2 bases and J 3 bases; nucleotides not matched to a gene: 6. The CDR3 sequence is CASSYRRQGLYNEQFF. The DNA for the CDR3 is TGTGCCAGCAGTTACCGCCGACAGGGGCTCTACAATGAGCAGTTCTTC.

The J gene is TRBJ1-4, the V gene TRBV7-6; D not resolved. The V end lost 3 bases, the J end lost 7 bases, and 9 bases lay between the germline ends. The CDR3 is made up of 13 amino acids. Germline V gene data show CDR1 as SGHVS and CDR2 as FNYEAQ. The CDR3 reads CASSLWGAEKLFF. Here the CDR3 DNA reads TGTGCCAGCAGCTTGTGGGGAGCTGAAAAACTGTTTTTT.

This clonotype was seen many times. The chain has TRBV3-1 and TRBJ1-2; 7 bases agree with TRBD1. The CDR3 has 14 amino acids. With V trimmed by 4 bases and J by 3 bases, 5 bases remained unmatched. The V gene's germline CDR1 is LGHDT and CDR2 YNNKEL (reference sequence). The CDR3 DNA reads TGTGCCAGCAGCCGGAGACAGGGAGACTATGGCTACACCTTC. Translated: CASSRRQGDYGYTF.

This clonotype showed up many times. The chain joins TRBV2 to TRBJ1-4; D unclear. The V gene lost 3 bases and the J gene lost 2 bases, with 10 bases spanning the gap. This CDR3 comprises 15 residues. CDR1 and CDR2 from the germline V gene are SNHLY and FYNNEI. The CDR3 bases are TGTGCCAGCAGTGAGGAGTCCGGTACTAATGAAAAACTGTTTTTT. Translation: CASSEESGTNEKLFF.

This clonotype was detected a few times. The chain has TRBV20-1 and TRBJ1-6; 9 bases are a match to TRBD1. From germline, CDR1 is DFQATT and CDR2 SNEGSKA (reference sequence). The CDR3 consists of 14 residues. V lost 3 bases to trimming and J lost 8 bases; unmatched junction nucleotides: 5. As DNA, the CDR3 is TGCAGTGCTAGTAGGGACAGGGCAGATTCACCCCTCCACTTT. This encodes CSASRDRADSPLHF.

This clonotype was seen many times. The rearrangement uses TRBV28 and TRBJ2-7; TRBD1 matches 7 bases. This CDR3 is built from 14 residues. After removal of 3 bases from V and 5 bases from J, the junction contained 7 bases not matched to a gene. Looked up from germline, CDR1 is MDHEN and CDR2 is SYDVKM. In DNA, the CDR3 is TGTGCCAGCAGTTTCCGAGACAGGGAGCACGAGCAGTACTTC. Translating gives CASSFRDREHEQYF.

The sample holds many counts of this clonotype. This sequence joins TRBV3-1 and TRBJ1-5; 7 nucleotides agree with TRBD1. With 6 bases clipped from V and 5 bases from J, the junction kept 13 bases outside the gene matches. The length of the CDR3 is 16 residues. Germline V CDR1 and CDR2: LGHDT, YNNKEL (reference sequence). This CDR3 reads CASSRFCDRVHQPQHF. CDR3 nucleotides: TGTGCCAGCAGTCGTTTCTGCGACAGGGTACATCAGCCCCAGCATTTT.

At least ten counts were recorded for this clonotype. The chain employs TRBV6-2 or TRBV6-3 and TRBJ1-2; D call uncertain. This CDR3 contains 14 residues. Trimming shortened V by 2 bases and J by 6 bases, and 13 bases separated the two germline ends. Germline V gene sequence: CDR1 MNHEY, CDR2 SVGEGT. Here the CDR3 DNA reads TGTGCCAGCAGTTACGAGGTGCGGAGGGATGGCTACACCTTC. Its protein product is CASSYEVRRDGYTF.

A few counts support this clonotype. The V and J genes are TRBV7-3 and TRBJ2-3; D may be TRBD1 (6 bases). The V and J ends lost 4 bases and 4 bases respectively, with 9 bases between them. The V gene's germline CDR1 is SGHTA and CDR2 FQGTGA. The CDR3 loop spans 13 amino acids. The CDR3 sequence: CASSSTGPDTQYF. CDR3 nucleotide sequence: TGTGCCAGCAGCTCAACAGGGCCAGATACGCAGTATTTT.

This clonotype was seen a handful of times. This sequence joins TRBV2 and TRBJ1-1; unclear D gene. In germline, CDR1 is SNHLY, CDR2 FYNNEI. Between the trimmed V and J ends, which lost 6 bases and 0 bases, there was a span of 11 bases. There are 14 residues in the CDR3. CDR3 DNA: TGTGCCAGCAGATACCGGACGGTGAACACTGAAGCTTTCTTT. Protein product: CASRYRTVNTEAFF.

This clonotype was counted a few times. The chain uses TRBV20-1 and TRBJ2-7; the D gene is possibly TRBD2 (6 bases). The J call may be wrong; the DNA end is better matched by TRBJ2-1. The germline gives CDR1 DFQATT, CDR2 SNEGSKA (reference sequence). CDR3 length equals 12 residues. The CDR3 nucleotides are TGCAGTGCCCGGGACCTAGCGTACGAGCAGTTCTTC. Translating gives CSARDLAYEQFF.

This clonotype was found many times. V usage is TRBV10-3 and J usage is TRBJ1-5; 9 bases agree with TRBD1. Germline V gene lookup returns CDR1 ENHRY and CDR2 SYGVKD. V was clipped by 2 bases and J by 4 bases; unmatched bases: 0. This CDR3 has 14 residues. The CDR3 bases are TGTGCCATCAGTGAGGGACAGGGGAATCAGCCCCAGCATTTT. It encodes CAISEGQGNQPQHF.

The chain has TRBV4-3 and TRBJ2-7; a weak D match, TRBD1 (7 bases). Germline V lookup: CDR1 LGHNA, CDR2 YSLEER. The length of the CDR3 is 17 residues. The germline V and J ends were trimmed by 0 bases and 1 base, with 16 bases remaining between them. The CDR3 DNA is TGCGCCAGCAGCCAAGATCATCCCGCAGGGGGGTCCTACGAGCAGTACTTC. This gives the protein CASSQDHPAGGSYEQYF.

This clonotype was observed many times. The chain combines TRBV7-6 with TRBJ2-7, with D possibly being TRBD2 (6 bases). CDR1 and CDR2 (germline): SGHVS, FNYEAQ. V was clipped by 5 bases and J by 1 base, with 24 bases between them. CDR3 length equals 18 residues. DNA for the CDR3: TGTGCCAGCAGCCCGGCTTCGCGGGATAGCGCGCAGTCCTACGAGCAGTACTTC. Translating gives CASSPASRDSAQSYEQYF.

This clonotype was recorded at least ten times. The chain is built from TRBV19 and TRBJ1-1, with TRBD1 matching over 7 bases. V trimming: 7 bases; J trimming: 0 bases; junction bases outside the gene matches: 5. The CDR3 is 14 amino acids. Germline V CDR1 and CDR2: LNHDA, SQIVND (reference sequence). This chain's CDR3 is CASTDRAMNTEAFF. The CDR3 bases are TGTGCCAGTACTGACAGGGCGATGAACACTGAAGCTTTCTTT.

This clonotype was detected many times. V and J are TRBV27 and TRBJ1-5, with 12 bases that match TRBD1. The ends lost 2 bases at V and 7 bases at J; junction bases unmatched: 9. The CDR3 length is 17 residues. Germline V gene lookup returns CDR1 MNHEY and CDR2 SMNVEV (reference sequence). As DNA, the CDR3 is TGTGCCAGCAGTTTAGCTCCGGGACAGGGGGCGAAACAGCCCCAGCATTTT. Its protein is CASSLAPGQGAKQPQHF.

For this clonotype: Since a much larger clone is just one base distant, this may be a read error. The chain is built from TRBV29-1 and TRBJ1-1; a possible D gene is TRBD1 (5 bases). CDR1 and CDR2 (germline): SQVTM, ANQGSEA. This CDR3 region has 13 residues. V was pared by 4 bases and J by 3 bases, with 12 bases between. CDR3 sequence (DNA): TGCAGCGTTGGGGGCAGATACCACACTGAAGCTTTCTTT. As protein: CSVGGRYHTEAFF. Based on the CDR3 plus reference TRBV29-1 and TRBJ1-1, the full variable domain is SAVISQKPSRDICQRGTSLTIQCQVDSQVTMMFWYRQQPGQSLTLIATANQGSEATYESGFVIDKFPISRPNLTFSTLTVSNMSPEDSSIYLCSVGGRYHTEAFFGQGTRLTVV.

There are many counts of this clonotype. The rearrangement joins TRBV11-2 to TRBJ2-5; D is unresolved. With 6 bases removed from V and 4 bases from J, the gap between germline ends came to 6 bases. Germline CDR1 is SGHAT and CDR2 is FQNNGV. The length of the CDR3 is 11 residues. CDR3 nucleotides: TGTGCCAGCAGGGCTTTAGAGACCCAGTACTTC. It translates to CASRALETQYF.

This clonotype showed up many times. The rearrangement joins TRBV7-9 to TRBJ1-1, with D unclear. V dropped 1 base and J dropped 0 bases, with 9 bases sitting between them. Germline CDR1 and CDR2: SEHNR and FQNEAQ (reference sequence). The CDR3 has 15 amino acids. CDR3 sequence (DNA): TGTGCCAGCAGCTTAGGCATGGGTGTGAACACTGAAGCTTTCTTT. This encodes CASSLGMGVNTEAFF.

Many counts were recorded for this clonotype. This chain connects TRBV5-1 to TRBJ1-4; 9 nucleotides line up with TRBD1. This CDR3 spans 16 amino acids. V lost 4 bases to trimming and J lost 8 bases; unmatched junction nucleotides: 12. CDR1 SGHRS and CDR2 YFSETQ come from the germline V gene. The CDR3, as DNA: TGCGCCAGCAGCCTCGGACAGGGGCCGAGGGAAGAAAAACTGTTTTTT. Its protein product is CASSLGQGPREEKLFF.

The chain has TRBV7-9 and TRBJ2-4; D could derive from TRBD1 or TRBD2 (6 bases each). V shed 5 bases and J shed 8 bases, with 16 bases lying between them. This CDR3 spans 14 amino acids. Per the germline V gene, CDR1 is SEHNR and CDR2 is FQNEAQ (reference sequence). In DNA, the CDR3 is TGTGCCAGCAGCCATTCCGGGGGCACGGACATTCAGTACTTC. Its translation is CASSHSGGTDIQYF.